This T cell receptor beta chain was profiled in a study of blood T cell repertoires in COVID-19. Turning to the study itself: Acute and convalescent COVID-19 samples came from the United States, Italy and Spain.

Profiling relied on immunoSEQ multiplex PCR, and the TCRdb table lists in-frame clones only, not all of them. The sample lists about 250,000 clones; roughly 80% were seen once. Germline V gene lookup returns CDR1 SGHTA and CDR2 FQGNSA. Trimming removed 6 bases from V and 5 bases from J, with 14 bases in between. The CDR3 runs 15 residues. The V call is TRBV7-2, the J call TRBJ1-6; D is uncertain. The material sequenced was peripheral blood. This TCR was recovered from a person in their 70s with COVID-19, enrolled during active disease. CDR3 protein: CASRSALGDNSPLHF. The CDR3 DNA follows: TGTGCCAGCAGATCCGCGCTGGGCGATAATTCACCCCTCCACTTT.